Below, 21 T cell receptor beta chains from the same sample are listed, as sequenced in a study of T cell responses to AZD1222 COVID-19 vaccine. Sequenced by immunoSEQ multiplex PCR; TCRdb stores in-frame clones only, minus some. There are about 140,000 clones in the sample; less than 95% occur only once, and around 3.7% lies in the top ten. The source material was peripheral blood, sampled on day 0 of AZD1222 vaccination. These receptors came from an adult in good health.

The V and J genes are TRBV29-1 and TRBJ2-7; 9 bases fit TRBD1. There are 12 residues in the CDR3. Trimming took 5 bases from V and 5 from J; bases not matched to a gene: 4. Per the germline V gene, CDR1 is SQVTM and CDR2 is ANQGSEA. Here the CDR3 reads CSVLGQGNEQYF. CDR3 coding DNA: TGCAGCGTTTTGGGACAGGGAAACGAGCAGTACTTC.

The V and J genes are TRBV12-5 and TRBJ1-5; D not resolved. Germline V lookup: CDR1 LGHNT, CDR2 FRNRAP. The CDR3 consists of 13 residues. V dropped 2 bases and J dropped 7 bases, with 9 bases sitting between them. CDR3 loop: CASGLWDDQPQHF. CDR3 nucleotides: TGTGCTAGTGGTTTGTGGGATGACCAGCCCCAGCATTTT.

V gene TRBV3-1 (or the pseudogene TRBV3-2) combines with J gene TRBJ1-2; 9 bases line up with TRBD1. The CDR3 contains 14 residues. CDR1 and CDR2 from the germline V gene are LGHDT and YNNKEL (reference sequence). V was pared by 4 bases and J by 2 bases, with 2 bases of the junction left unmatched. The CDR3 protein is CASSLTGGNYGYTF. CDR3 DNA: TGTGCCAGCAGCCTGACAGGGGGAAACTATGGCTACACCTTC.

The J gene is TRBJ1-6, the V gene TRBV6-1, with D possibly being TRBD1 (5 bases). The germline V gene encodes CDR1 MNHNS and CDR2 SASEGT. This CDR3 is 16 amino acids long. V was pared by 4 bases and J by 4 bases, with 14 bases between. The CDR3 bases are TGTGCCAGCAGTGCAGTCGGGCAGGGTTATAATTCACCCCTCCACTTT. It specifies CASSAVGQGYNSPLHF.

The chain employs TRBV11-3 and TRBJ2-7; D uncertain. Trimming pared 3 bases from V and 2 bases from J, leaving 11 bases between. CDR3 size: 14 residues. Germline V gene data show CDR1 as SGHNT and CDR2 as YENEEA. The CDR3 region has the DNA TGTGCCAGCAGCTTCGGAAGGCTGGCCTACGAGCAGTACTTC. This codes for CASSFGRLAYEQYF.

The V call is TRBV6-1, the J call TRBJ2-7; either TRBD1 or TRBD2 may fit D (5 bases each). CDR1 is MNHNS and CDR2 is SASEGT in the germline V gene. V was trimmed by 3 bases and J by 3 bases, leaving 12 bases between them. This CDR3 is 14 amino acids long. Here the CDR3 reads CASSELGVGYEQYF. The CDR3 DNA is TGTGCCAGCAGTGAGTTGGGGGTGGGCTACGAGCAGTACTTC.

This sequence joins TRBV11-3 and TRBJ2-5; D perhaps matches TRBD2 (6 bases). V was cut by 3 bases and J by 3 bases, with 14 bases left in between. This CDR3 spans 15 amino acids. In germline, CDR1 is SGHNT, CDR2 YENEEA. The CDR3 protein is CASSFIMGGEETQYF. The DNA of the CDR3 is TGTGCCAGCAGCTTTATCATGGGGGGAGAAGAGACCCAGTACTTC.

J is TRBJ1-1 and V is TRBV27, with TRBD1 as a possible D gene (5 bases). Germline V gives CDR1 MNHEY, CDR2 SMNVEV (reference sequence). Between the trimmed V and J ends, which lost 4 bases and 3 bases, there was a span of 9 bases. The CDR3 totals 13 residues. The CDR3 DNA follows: TGTGCCAGCAGTTGGGGGAGGTACACTGAAGCTTTCTTT. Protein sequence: CASSWGRYTEAFF.

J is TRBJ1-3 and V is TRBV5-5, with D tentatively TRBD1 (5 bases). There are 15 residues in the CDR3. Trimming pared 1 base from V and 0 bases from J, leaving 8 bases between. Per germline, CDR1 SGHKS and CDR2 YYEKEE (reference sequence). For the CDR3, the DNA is TGTGCCAGCAGCTTGCCTGACAGCTCTGGAAACACCATATATTTT. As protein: CASSLPDSSGNTIYF.

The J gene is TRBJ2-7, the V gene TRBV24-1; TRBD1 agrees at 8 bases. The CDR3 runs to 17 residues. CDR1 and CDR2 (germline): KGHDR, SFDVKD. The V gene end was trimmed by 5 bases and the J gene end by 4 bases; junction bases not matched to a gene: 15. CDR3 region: CATSVGGQGLRGYEQYF. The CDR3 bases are TGTGCCACCAGTGTGGGCGGACAGGGTTTGAGGGGTTACGAGCAGTACTTC.

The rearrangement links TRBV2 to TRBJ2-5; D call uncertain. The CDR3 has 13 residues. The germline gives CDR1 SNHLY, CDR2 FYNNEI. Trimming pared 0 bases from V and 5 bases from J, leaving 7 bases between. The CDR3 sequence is CASSEALGETQYF. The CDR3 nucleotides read TGTGCCAGCAGTGAAGCGCTTGGGGAGACCCAGTACTTC. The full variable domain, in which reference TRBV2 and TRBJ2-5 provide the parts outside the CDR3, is EPEVTQTPSHQVTQMGQEVILRCVPISNHLYFYWYRQILGQKVEFLVSFYNNEISEKSEIFDDQFSVERPDGSNFTLKIRSTKLEDSAMYFCASSEALGETQYFGPGTRLLVL.

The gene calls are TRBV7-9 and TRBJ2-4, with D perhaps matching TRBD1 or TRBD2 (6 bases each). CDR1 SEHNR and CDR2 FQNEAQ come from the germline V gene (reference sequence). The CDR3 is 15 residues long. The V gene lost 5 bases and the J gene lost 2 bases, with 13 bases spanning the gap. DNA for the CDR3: TGTGCCAGCAGCCCGGGGGCAGGGTCCAAAAACATTCAGTACTTC. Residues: CASSPGAGSKNIQYF. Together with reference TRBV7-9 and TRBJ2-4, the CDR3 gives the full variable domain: DTGVSQNPRHKITKRGQNVTFRCDPISEHNRLYWYRQTLGQGPEFLTYFQNEAQLEKSRLLSDRFSAERPKGSFSTLEIQRTEQGDSAMYLCASSPGAGSKNIQYFGAGTRLSVL.

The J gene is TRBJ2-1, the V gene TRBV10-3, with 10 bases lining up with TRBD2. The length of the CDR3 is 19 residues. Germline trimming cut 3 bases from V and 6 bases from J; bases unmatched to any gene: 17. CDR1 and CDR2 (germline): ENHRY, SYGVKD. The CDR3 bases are TGTGCCATCAGTGAACGTCTAGCGGGGGAGCCCATGGTGGGCAATGAGCAGTTCTTC. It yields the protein CAISERLAGEPMVGNEQFF.

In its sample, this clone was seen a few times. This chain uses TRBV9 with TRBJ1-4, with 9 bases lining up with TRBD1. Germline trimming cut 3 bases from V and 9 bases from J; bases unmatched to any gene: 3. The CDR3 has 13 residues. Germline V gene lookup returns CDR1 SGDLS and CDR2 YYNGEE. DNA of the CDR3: TGTGCCAGCAGCGAGGGGACAGGGAAAAAACTGTTTTTT. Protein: CASSEGTGKKLFF. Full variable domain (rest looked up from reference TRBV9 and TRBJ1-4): DSGVTQTPKHLITATGQRVTLRCSPRSGDLSVYWYQQSLDQGLQFLIQYYNGEERAKGNILERFSAQQFPDLHSELNLSSLELGDSALYFCASSEGTGKKLFFGSGTQLSVL.

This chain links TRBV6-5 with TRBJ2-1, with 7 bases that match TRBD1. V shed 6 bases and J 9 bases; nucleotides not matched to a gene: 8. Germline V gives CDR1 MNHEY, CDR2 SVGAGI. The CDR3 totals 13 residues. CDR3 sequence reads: CASRRTGDPEQFF. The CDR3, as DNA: TGTGCCAGCAGACGGACAGGCGACCCTGAGCAGTTCTTC.

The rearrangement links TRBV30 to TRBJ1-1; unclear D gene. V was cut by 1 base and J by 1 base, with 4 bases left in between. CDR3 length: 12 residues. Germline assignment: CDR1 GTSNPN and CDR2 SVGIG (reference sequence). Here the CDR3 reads CAWSGQNTEAFF. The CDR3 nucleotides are TGTGCCTGGAGTGGTCAGAACACTGAAGCTTTCTTT.

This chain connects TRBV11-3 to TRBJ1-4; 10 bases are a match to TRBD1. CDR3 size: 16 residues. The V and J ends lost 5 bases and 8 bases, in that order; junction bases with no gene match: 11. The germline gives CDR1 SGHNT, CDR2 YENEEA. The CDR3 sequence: CASSPNRQGAREKLFF. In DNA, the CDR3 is TGTGCCAGCAGCCCTAACCGACAGGGGGCCCGGGAAAAACTGTTTTTT. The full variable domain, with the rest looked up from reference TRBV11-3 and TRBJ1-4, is EAGVVQSPRYKIIEKKQPVAFWCNPISGHNTLYWYLQNLGQGPELLIRYENEEAVDDSQLPKDRFSAERLKGVDSTLKIQPAELGDSAVYLCASSPNRQGAREKLFFGSGTQLSVL.

The CDR3 DNA reads TGCAGCGCCGTACACGTTGGAAACACCATATATTTT. Translating it yields CSAVHVGNTIYF. The genes are TRBV29-1 and TRBJ1-3; the D is unclear. The CDR3 consists of 12 residues. The V gene lost 7 bases and the J gene lost 3 bases, with 10 bases spanning the gap. The germline gives CDR1 SQVTM, CDR2 ANQGSEA.

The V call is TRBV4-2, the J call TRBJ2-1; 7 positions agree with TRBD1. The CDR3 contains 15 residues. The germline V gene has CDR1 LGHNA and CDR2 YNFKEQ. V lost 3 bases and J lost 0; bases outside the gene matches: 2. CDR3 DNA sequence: TGTGCCAGCAGCCAGCACAGGGGCTCCTACAATGAGCAGTTCTTC. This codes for CASSQHRGSYNEQFF.

The chain's CDR3 is CASSPARPYQETQYF. Written as DNA, the CDR3 is TGTGCCAGCAGCCCAGCCCGACCCTACCAAGAGACCCAGTACTTC. The J gene is TRBJ2-5, the V gene TRBV11-2; D is undetermined. This CDR3 is built from 15 residues. Trimming removed 5 bases from V and 0 bases from J, with 13 bases in between. Germline V gene sequence: CDR1 SGHAT, CDR2 FQNNGV.

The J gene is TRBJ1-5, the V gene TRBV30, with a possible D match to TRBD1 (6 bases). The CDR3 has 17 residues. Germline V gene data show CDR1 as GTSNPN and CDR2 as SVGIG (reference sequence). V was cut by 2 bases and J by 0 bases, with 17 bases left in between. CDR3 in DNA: TGTGCCTGGAGTAACATTCTGGACAGTTATAGCAATCAGCCCCAGCATTTT. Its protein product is CAWSNILDSYSNQPQHF.